The 25 T cell receptor beta chains reported below all come from one sample, sequenced in a study of cytomegalovirus exposure and HLA in healthy donors. PCR was performed using 60 Vbeta and 13 Jbeta primers. The method was immunoSEQ multiplex PCR; TCRdb's version includes in-frame clones alone and lacks a portion of them. The sample lists 160,000 or so clones, 70% to 80% occurring once. Sequencing was done on a sample of PBMCs. Receptor source: a man younger than 30 in good health and CMV-seropositive.

The CDR3 DNA reads as TGTGCCAGCAGCTCGACAGGGGGCGAGACCCAGTACTTC. The encoded protein is CASSSTGGETQYF. This chain uses TRBV7-8 with TRBJ2-5; 10 bases fit TRBD1. J was trimmed by 5 bases and V by 4 bases; bases with no gene match: 1. CDR3 length equals 13 residues. Germline V gene sequence: CDR1 SGHVS, CDR2 FQNEAQ. The variable domain in full, with the rest retrieved from reference TRBV7-8 and TRBJ2-5, is GAGVSQSPRYKVAKRGQDVALRCDPISGHVSLFWYQQALGQGPEFLTYFQNEAQLDKSGLPSDRFFAERPEGSVSTLKIQRTQQEDSAVYLCASSSTGGETQYFGPGTRLLVL.

J is TRBJ2-3 and V is TRBV6-1; TRBD1 agrees at 7 bases. CDR3 length: 15 amino acids. V dropped 6 bases and J dropped 3; count of bases not matched to a gene: 9. CDR1 is MNHNS and CDR2 is SASEGT in the germline V gene. The CDR3 protein is CASSLSPGGTDTQYF. CDR3 sequence (DNA): TGTGCCAGCAGCCTCTCTCCAGGGGGTACAGATACGCAGTATTTT.

The J gene is TRBJ2-3, the V gene TRBV10-1; 9 bases are shared with TRBD1. Looked up from germline, CDR1 is WNHNN and CDR2 is SYGVQD (reference sequence). The CDR3 totals 14 residues. J was trimmed by 6 bases and V by 8 bases; bases with no gene match: 9. The DNA of the CDR3 is TGCGCCAGCGGGGGGGACAGGGACGTTGATACGCAGTATTTT. The encoded protein is CASGGDRDVDTQYF.

The V gene is TRBV7-9, the J gene TRBJ2-7; 7 bases are shared with TRBD1. CDR1 SEHNR and CDR2 FQNEAQ come from the germline V gene (reference sequence). The J segment lost 1 base and the V segment lost 4 bases, leaving 4 bases of the junction unmatched. This CDR3 contains 14 residues. The CDR3 spells CASSSRDRSYEQYF. CDR3 nucleotides: TGTGCCAGCAGCTCCCGGGACAGATCCTACGAGCAGTACTTC.

The CDR3 reads CASSPGQDLSSGNTIYF. CDR3 DNA sequence: TGTGCCAGCAGCCCAGGACAGGACTTATCCTCTGGAAACACCATATATTTT. V and J are TRBV11-2 and TRBJ1-3; 7 nucleotides line up with TRBD1. The V and J ends lost 5 bases and 0 bases, in that order; junction bases with no gene match: 10. The CDR3 is made up of 17 amino acids. Germline CDR1 and CDR2: SGHAT and FQNNGV.

V is TRBV7-2 and J is TRBJ2-7; D gene uncertain. This CDR3 has 15 residues. The V and J ends lost 4 bases and 3 bases respectively, with 16 bases between them. Germline lookup yields CDR1 SGHTA and CDR2 FQGNSA. CDR3 sequence: CASSSPGRAGYEQYF. The CDR3 DNA sequence: TGTGCCAGCAGCTCCCCTGGGCGAGCAGGCTACGAGCAGTACTTC.

This clone was seen a few times. The chain has TRBV5-6 and TRBJ2-7; TRBD2 might be the D (5 bases). From germline, CDR1 is SGHDT and CDR2 YYEEEE. V shed 1 base and J shed 0 bases, with 8 bases lying between them. This CDR3 has 14 residues. Here the CDR3 DNA reads TGTGCCAGCAGCTTGAGGACTTACTCCTACGAGCAGTACTTC. Its translation is CASSLRTYSYEQYF. The full variable domain, in which reference TRBV5-6 and TRBJ2-7 provide the parts outside the CDR3, is DAGVTQSPTHLIKTRGQQVTLRCSPKSGHDTVSWYQQALGQGPQFIFQYYEEEERQRGNFPDRFSGHQFPNYSSELNVNALLLGDSALYLCASSLRTYSYEQYFGPGTRLTVT.

V gene TRBV4-1 combines with J gene TRBJ2-5, with a tentative D call TRBD2 (6 bases). The length of the CDR3 is 13 residues. The V end was cut by 9 bases, the J end by 2 bases, with 13 bases between. The germline gives CDR1 MGHRA, CDR2 YSYEKL. CDR3 bases: TGCGCCAGTGGGAGTGGGGGGCAAGAGACCCAGTACTTC. Translated, it gives CASGSGGQETQYF.

The chain's CDR3 is CASSPEGGGETQYF. The CDR3 DNA follows: TGTGCCAGCTCACCTGAGGGAGGGGGAGAGACCCAGTACTTC. The V gene is TRBV18, the J gene TRBJ2-5, with D perhaps TRBD2 (7 bases). The germline V gene has CDR1 KGHSH and CDR2 LQKENI. Deletions cut 3 bases from V and 4 bases from J, with 12 bases between. This CDR3 contains 14 residues.

This clone has more than one count but fewer than ten. The V gene is TRBV5-1, the J gene TRBJ1-2; D might be TRBD1 (5 bases). CDR3 length: 12 amino acids. Germline V gene lookup returns CDR1 SGHRS and CDR2 YFSETQ. The V and J ends lost 4 bases and 12 bases respectively, with 16 bases between them. For the CDR3, the DNA is TGCGCCAGCAGCCCGCATCAGGGAGGCCACACCTTC. Translated, it gives CASSPHQGGHTF.

Here the CDR3 reads CASSFRGGADTQYF. In DNA, the CDR3 is TGTGCCAGCAGCTTTCGAGGGGGCGCAGATACGCAGTATTTT. J is TRBJ2-3 and V is TRBV7-9, with 7 bases matching TRBD1. This CDR3 is 14 amino acids long. Germline V gene lookup returns CDR1 SEHNR and CDR2 FQNEAQ (reference sequence). J gave up 4 bases and V 3 bases, and 4 bases lay outside the gene matches.

This clone occurred a few times. The chain employs TRBV2 and TRBJ2-3; a weak D match, TRBD1 (6 bases). V gave up 4 bases and J gave up 5 bases, with 10 bases separating them. From germline, CDR1 is SNHLY and CDR2 FYNNEI. This CDR3 has 13 amino acids. CDR3 coding DNA: TGTGCCAGCAGTGGACAGGTACAAGATACGCAGTATTTT. This translates into CASSGQVQDTQYF. Drawing the rest from reference TRBV2 and TRBJ2-3, the complete variable domain is EPEVTQTPSHQVTQMGQEVILRCVPISNHLYFYWYRQILGQKVEFLVSFYNNEISEKSEIFDDQFSVERPDGSNFTLKIRSTKLEDSAMYFCASSGQVQDTQYFGPGTRLTVL.

The chain has TRBV4-2 and TRBJ1-2; TRBD1 is a possible D gene (6 bases). Looked up from germline, CDR1 is LGHNA and CDR2 is YNFKEQ. There are 15 residues in the CDR3. V was clipped by 3 bases and J by 8 bases, with 19 bases between them. CDR3 sequence (DNA): TGTGCCAGCAGCCAGTTCCCAGGGGCAACCGGCGGCTACACCTTC. Translated: CASSQFPGATGGYTF.

This chain links TRBV28 with TRBJ2-7, with TRBD2 matching over 7 bases. Germline values: CDR1 MDHEN, CDR2 SYDVKM. This CDR3 is 14 amino acids long. J gave up 4 bases and V 4 bases, and 7 bases lay outside the gene matches. The DNA for the CDR3 is TGTGCCAGCAGTTCGGGAGGTGTCGTTTACGAGCAGTACTTC. Its translation is CASSSGGVVYEQYF. Together with reference TRBV28 and TRBJ2-7, the CDR3 gives the full variable domain: DVKVTQSSRYLVKRTGEKVFLECVQDMDHENMFWYRQDPGLGLRLIYFSYDVKMKEKGDIPEGYSVSREKKERFSLILESASTNQTSMYLCASSSGGVVYEQYFGPGTRLTVT.

The chain carries TRBV19 and TRBJ2-7, with 7 bases lining up with TRBD2. V lost 10 bases to trimming and J lost 3 bases; unmatched junction nucleotides: 12. The CDR3 consists of 14 residues. Germline CDR1 and CDR2: LNHDA and SQIVND (reference sequence). CDR3 amino acids: CATKKASGIYEQYF. The CDR3 DNA reads as TGTGCCACGAAAAAGGCTAGCGGTATCTACGAGCAGTACTTC.

With respect to this clone: The identical CDR3 is also encoded by other nucleotide sequences in the sample. The rearrangement uses TRBV2 and TRBJ2-7, with TRBD2 as a possible D gene (6 bases). CDR3 length: 11 residues. CDR1 is SNHLY and CDR2 is FYNNEI in the germline V gene. The V gene lost 4 bases and the J gene lost 7 bases, with 8 bases spanning the gap. The CDR3 spells CASSVGGEQYF. The CDR3 coding sequence is TGTGCCAGCAGTGTCGGGGGAGAGCAGTACTTC. Supplemented by reference TRBV2 and TRBJ2-7, the full variable domain reads EPEVTQTPSHQVTQMGQEVILRCVPISNHLYFYWYRQILGQKVEFLVSFYNNEISEKSEIFDDQFSVERPDGSNFTLKIRSTKLEDSAMYFCASSVGGEQYFGPGTRLTVT.

The chain recombines TRBV7-9 with TRBJ2-7; possibly TRBD1 for D (5 bases). The germline gives CDR1 SEHNR, CDR2 FQNEAQ (reference sequence). The CDR3 length is 13 residues. V was clipped by 1 base and J by 4 bases, with 8 bases between them. CDR3 bases: TGTGCCAGCAGCTTAGTGACAGCTTACGAGCAGTACTTC. Translation: CASSLVTAYEQYF.

The chain uses TRBV7-2 and TRBJ2-6, with 9 bases fitting TRBD1. This CDR3 contains 15 residues. Germline V gene data show CDR1 as SGHTA and CDR2 as FQGNSA. The J segment lost 11 bases and the V segment lost 4 bases, leaving 9 bases of the junction unmatched. CDR3 in amino acids: CASSSGQGFSHVLTF. The CDR3 region has the DNA TGTGCCAGCAGCTCGGGACAGGGCTTTTCCCACGTCCTGACTTTC.

This chain's CDR3 is CASSHDGQGIYEQYF. The CDR3 DNA sequence: TGTGCCAGCAGCCATGACGGACAGGGGATTTACGAGCAGTACTTC. The chain recombines TRBV28 with TRBJ2-7; TRBD1 matches at 9 bases. V was clipped by 6 bases and J by 4 bases; unmatched bases: 10. CDR1 and CDR2 (germline): MDHEN, SYDVKM. There are 15 residues in the CDR3.

The chain combines TRBV2 with TRBJ2-7, with TRBD1 matching over 11 bases. Trimming cost V 8 bases and J 5 bases; bases outside gene matches: 11. CDR1 is SNHLY and CDR2 is FYNNEI in the germline V gene. The CDR3 sequence is 15 residues long. CDR3 in DNA: TGTGCCAGCTCTAAAGGGGGGACAGGGGGGAACGAGCAGTACTTC. Its protein is CASSKGGTGGNEQYF.

The chain combines TRBV4-2 with TRBJ1-1; a possible D gene is TRBD1 (6 bases). CDR3 length: 12 residues. Trimming shortened V by 6 bases and J by 4 bases, and 9 bases separated the two germline ends. The germline V gene has CDR1 LGHNA and CDR2 YNFKEQ. The DNA of the CDR3 is TGTGCCAGCAGACGACAGGCCACTGAAGCTTTCTTT. Its protein is CASRRQATEAFF.

This rearrangement joins TRBV19 to TRBJ1-3, with 8 positions matching TRBD1. The germline CDR1 and CDR2 sequences are LNHDA and SQIVND (reference sequence). The CDR3 extends over 16 amino acids. The junction had 6 bases not matched to a gene; V was cut back by 5 bases and J by 0 bases. CDR3 amino acids: CASSPWDRTSGNTIYF. DNA of the CDR3: TGTGCCAGTAGTCCCTGGGACAGGACCTCTGGAAACACCATATATTTT.

This clone was counted a single time. The chain employs TRBV10-3 and TRBJ1-1; 7 nucleotides align to TRBD1. The CDR3 totals 15 residues. Trimming cost V 3 bases and J 2 bases; bases outside gene matches: 6. The germline V gene has CDR1 ENHRY and CDR2 SYGVKD. Here the CDR3 reads CAISEGTVSNTEAFF. CDR3 DNA: TGTGCCATCAGTGAAGGGACAGTATCAAACACTGAAGCTTTCTTT.

This rearrangement joins TRBV10-1 to TRBJ2-1; D gene uncertain. Germline loops: CDR1 WNHNN, CDR2 SYGVQD (reference sequence). The CDR3 sequence is 13 residues long. The ends were cut back, 4 bases at V and 0 bases at J, with 4 bases in the middle. The CDR3 region has the DNA TGCGCCAGCAGTGGCGGCTCCTACAATGAGCAGTTCTTC. Residues: CASSGGSYNEQFF.

This clone has more than one count but fewer than ten. The rearrangement uses TRBV19 and TRBJ2-7; 9 positions match TRBD1. The CDR3 consists of 15 residues. Germline CDR1 LNHDA, CDR2 SQIVND (reference sequence). With V trimmed by 5 bases and J by 2 bases, 7 bases remained unmatched. CDR3 sequence (DNA): TGTGCCAGTAGTCCCCGGGACAGGGCTGCCTACGAGCAGTACTTC. Its protein product is CASSPRDRAAYEQYF.